These 25 T cell receptor beta chains were all obtained from the same sample, sequenced in a study of sequential checkpoint blockade in melanoma. This sample's treatment: randomized to nivolumab then ipilimumab (arm A) or the reverse (arm B). Sequenced by immunoSEQ multiplex PCR; TCRdb stores in-frame clones only, minus some. The sample holds 15,000 to 20,000 clones, 60% to 75% seen once. The sequencing here drew on CD8+ T cells sorted from blood (inferred from file names), taken from a patient given nivolumab and ipilimumab in sequence. Receptors were obtained from a human donor with melanoma.

This chain uses TRBV25-1 with TRBJ1-5; D is uncertain. CDR3 length: 11 amino acids. Germline lookup yields CDR1 MGHDK and CDR2 SYGVNS. Trimming left V 8 bases short and J 6 bases short, with 8 bases between. The CDR3 sequence: CASGLSQPQHF. CDR3 in DNA: TGTGCCAGCGGACTTAGTCAGCCCCAGCATTTT.

This chain uses TRBV29-1 with TRBJ2-7; 13 bases are shared with TRBD2. The CDR3 length is 15 residues. V lost 2 bases and J lost 3; bases outside the gene matches: 4. The V gene's germline CDR1 is SQVTM and CDR2 ANQGSEA. The CDR3 DNA follows: TGCAGCGTTGAACAAACTAGCGGGAGGGACTACGAGCAGTACTTC. This translates into CSVEQTSGRDYEQYF.

V usage is TRBV9 and J usage is TRBJ2-6, with D possibly matching TRBD1 (6 bases). The germline V gene encodes CDR1 SGDLS and CDR2 YYNGEE. This CDR3 is built from 17 residues. V lost 3 bases and J 3 bases, leaving 16 bases between the germline ends. The CDR3, as DNA: TGTGCCAGCAGCGCTCAGCACAGGGAGAATGGGGCCAACGTCCTGACTTTC. Translating gives CASSAQHRENGANVLTF.

The V call is TRBV7-6, the J call TRBJ2-3, with 7 bases matching TRBD1. This CDR3 contains 15 residues. Germline-derived CDR1 and CDR2 are SGHVS and FNYEAQ. Unmatched junction bases numbered 9, after V lost 5 bases and J lost 4 bases. CDR3 bases: TGTGCCAGCAGCCCACGACAGGGATCTCCAGATACGCAGTATTTT. Amino acids: CASSPRQGSPDTQYF.

The chain couples TRBV5-5 to TRBJ2-3, with D tentatively TRBD2 (6 bases). The CDR3 sequence is 15 residues long. Trimming shortened V by 4 bases and J by 1 base, and 13 bases separated the two germline ends. The germline gives CDR1 SGHKS, CDR2 YYEKEE (reference sequence). CDR3 protein: CASSRRESGTDTQYF. The CDR3 DNA reads as TGTGCCAGCAGCCGGAGGGAGAGTGGCACAGATACGCAGTATTTT.

Concerning this clone: Germline is not matched at one junction end, which may reflect a read error. The J gene is TRBJ1-2, the V gene TRBV27; TRBD1 might be the D (5 bases). CDR3 length equals 12 residues. In germline, CDR1 is MNHEY, CDR2 SMNVEV (reference sequence). The DNA of the CDR3 is TGTGCCAGCAGCCGAGATACAGGACCAGGGATCTTC. It encodes CASSRDTGPGIF.

V usage is TRBV15 and J usage is TRBJ2-7, with TRBD2 as a possible D gene (6 bases). Per germline, CDR1 LNHNV and CDR2 YYDKDF (reference sequence). Trimming took off 0 bases at V and 0 bases at J, with 12 bases between the two ends. This CDR3 has 16 amino acids. CDR3 bases: TGTGCCACCAGCAGAGACCGGGGCGGGGTCTCCTACGAGCAGTACTTC. Residues: CATSRDRGGVSYEQYF.

This clone is classed as medium-sized. The chain recombines TRBV14 with TRBJ2-1, with a possible D match to TRBD1 (8 bases). From germline, CDR1 is SGHDN and CDR2 FVKESK. The CDR3 loop spans 14 amino acids. V lost 4 bases and J lost 8, with 15 bases in between. CDR3 DNA sequence: TGTGCCAGCAGCCGCACAGGGGGGGACGATGAGCAGTTCTTC. It encodes CASSRTGGDDEQFF.

V is TRBV6-1 and J is TRBJ1-4, with D hard to call. Germline-derived CDR1 and CDR2 are MNHNS and SASEGT. Trimming took off 2 bases at V and 0 bases at J, with 13 bases between the two ends. CDR3 length: 17 residues. This CDR3 is CASSEPILTPTNEKLFF. The DNA for the CDR3 is TGTGCCAGCAGTGAACCCATACTCACTCCAACTAATGAAAAACTGTTTTTT.

The chain is built from TRBV29-1 and TRBJ1-1, with 10 bases lining up with TRBD1. The CDR3 is 13 amino acids. V dropped 6 bases and J dropped 0; count of bases not matched to a gene: 1. Germline V gene lookup returns CDR1 SQVTM and CDR2 ANQGSEA. The CDR3 loop is CSVGTGVNTEAFF. CDR3 DNA: TGCAGCGTGGGGACAGGGGTGAACACTGAAGCTTTCTTT.

V usage is TRBV4-1 and J usage is TRBJ1-6; 11 nucleotides agree with TRBD1. V shed 4 bases, J shed 6 bases, and the junction held 8 bases outside the gene matches. Germline-derived CDR1 and CDR2 are MGHRA and YSYEKL. The length of the CDR3 is 17 residues. Here the CDR3 reads CASSLIPGTGGNSPLHF. The DNA for the CDR3 is TGCGCCAGCAGCCTTATACCGGGGACAGGGGGTAATTCACCCCTCCACTTT.

This clone was counted between two and nine times. This chain joins TRBV7-3 and TRBJ2-1; 10 bases are a match to TRBD2. With V trimmed by 6 bases and J by 9 bases, 11 bases remained unmatched. CDR1 and CDR2 (germline): SGHTA, FQGTGA. The CDR3 loop spans 15 amino acids. The CDR3 DNA follows: TGTGCCAGCAGTCCTGCCGGGACTAGCGCCTCTGAGCAGTTCTTC. Its protein is CASSPAGTSASEQFF.

In the case of this clone: At one end the junction does not follow the germline gene, possibly because of a read error. Other nucleotide sequences from this sample produce the same CDR3. The gene calls are TRBV6-5 and TRBJ1-2, with 7 nucleotides matching TRBD1. This CDR3 spans 15 amino acids. Germline CDR1 is MNHEY and CDR2 is SVGAGI. CDR3 in amino acids: CASSYRDSFNYGYTF. In DNA form, the CDR3 reads TGTGCCAGCAGTTACAGGGACAGCTTTAACTACGGCTACACCTTC.

The gene calls are TRBV2 and TRBJ2-3; TRBD1 aligns across 7 bases. The CDR3 runs to 15 residues. Germline CDR1 reads SNHLY; CDR2 reads FYNNEI. The V and J ends lost 6 bases and 2 bases, in that order; junction bases with no gene match: 8. The chain's CDR3 is CASSPYRGPTDTQYF. The CDR3 coding sequence is TGTGCCAGCAGCCCCTACAGGGGCCCCACAGATACGCAGTATTTT.

The chain uses TRBV7-9 and TRBJ2-1; the D gene is possibly TRBD2 (5 bases). Germline V CDR1 and CDR2: SEHNR, FQNEAQ (reference sequence). This CDR3 contains 12 residues. With 3 bases removed from V and 10 bases from J, the gap between germline ends came to 10 bases. The CDR3 nucleotides read TGTGCCAGCAGCTTTGGGGAGTTAGAGCAGTTCTTC. It encodes CASSFGELEQFF.

This clone has just one count. The chain links TRBV9 to TRBJ2-3; 11 nucleotides line up with TRBD2. Germline loops: CDR1 SGDLS, CDR2 YYNGEE. CDR3 length: 18 residues. V was clipped by 3 bases and J by 5 bases; unmatched bases: 14. CDR3: CASSEGGLAALAEDTQYF. The DNA for the CDR3 is TGTGCCAGCAGCGAGGGGGGACTAGCGGCTCTTGCGGAAGATACGCAGTATTTT.

The chain employs TRBV6-5 and TRBJ2-5, with TRBD2 matching 8 bases. Germline CDR1 MNHEY, CDR2 SVGAGI. J was trimmed by 4 bases and V by 0 bases; bases with no gene match: 7. The CDR3 covers 16 residues. CDR3 DNA sequence: TGTGCCAGCAGTTACTCGGGGACTAGGTTGAGAGAGACCCAGTACTTC. Protein product: CASSYSGTRLRETQYF.

The chain uses TRBV4-3 and TRBJ2-1, with D perhaps TRBD2 (6 bases). This CDR3 region has 15 residues. V gave up 0 bases and J gave up 8 bases, with 14 bases separating them. Germline V gene data show CDR1 as LGHNA and CDR2 as YSLEER. In DNA, the CDR3 is TGCGCCAGCAGCCAAGATTGGCCGGGAGAATATGAGCAGTTCTTC. Its translation is CASSQDWPGEYEQFF.

This rearrangement joins TRBV23-1 to TRBJ1-1, with TRBD1 matching over 10 bases. TRBV23-1 is designated an ORF whose function remains uncertain. The ends lost 3 bases at V and 0 bases at J; junction bases unmatched: 7. The CDR3 extends over 17 amino acids. For the CDR3, the DNA is TGCGCCAGCAGTCACCCGCAGGGACAGGGGATGAACACTGAAGCTTTCTTT. Amino acids: CASSHPQGQGMNTEAFF.

This clone is deemed medium-sized. J is TRBJ2-2 and V is TRBV5-1; TRBD2 matches at 10 bases. CDR1 and CDR2 (germline): SGHRS, YFSETQ. The V gene end was trimmed by 3 bases and the J gene end by 3 bases; junction bases not matched to a gene: 11. There are 18 residues in the CDR3. CDR3 nucleotide sequence: TGCGCCAGCAGCTGGGAGCGGGAGGGCCAGTACGACACCGGGGAGCTGTTTTTT. Translating it yields CASSWEREGQYDTGELFF.

This clone qualifies as medium-sized (0.01 to 0.1%). This sequence joins TRBV2 and TRBJ1-2; D perhaps matches TRBD1 (6 bases). Germline-derived CDR1 and CDR2 are SNHLY and FYNNEI. The V gene lost 8 bases and the J gene lost 5 bases, with 21 bases spanning the gap. The CDR3 contains 15 residues. Here the CDR3 reads CASQTRQARSYGYTF. CDR3 bases: TGTGCCAGCCAAACCCGACAGGCCCGGTCTTATGGCTACACCTTC. The entire variable domain, with the rest obtained from reference TRBV2 and TRBJ1-2, is as follows: EPEVTQTPSHQVTQMGQEVILRCVPISNHLYFYWYRQILGQKVEFLVSFYNNEISEKSEIFDDQFSVERPDGSNFTLKIRSTKLEDSAMYFCASQTRQARSYGYTFGSGTRLTVV.

This clone appeared a few times. V usage is TRBV4-1 and J usage is TRBJ1-4; D not certain. Germline values: CDR1 MGHRA, CDR2 YSYEKL. The CDR3 spans 13 residues. V was trimmed by 8 bases and J by 6 bases, leaving 13 bases between them. CDR3 bases: TGCGCCAGCCAAGCCAAATTGGATGAAAAACTGTTTTTT. It codes for CASQAKLDEKLFF.

The rearrangement links TRBV7-2 to TRBJ2-1; perhaps TRBD2 as D (6 bases). CDR3 length: 14 amino acids. Germline V gives CDR1 SGHTA, CDR2 FQGNSA. The V gene lost 2 bases and the J gene lost 8 bases, with 13 bases spanning the gap. The chain's CDR3 is CASSLNWAGHEQFF. The CDR3 bases are TGTGCCAGCAGCTTAAATTGGGCGGGGCATGAGCAGTTCTTC.

CDR3 sequence (DNA): TGTGCCAGCAGCCAAGATCGGACAGACTTTGGAAACACCATATATTTT. Translating it yields CASSQDRTDFGNTIYF. The rearrangement uses TRBV14 and TRBJ1-3; TRBD1 is a possible D gene (6 bases). V shed 0 bases and J shed 3 bases, with 12 bases lying between them. The CDR3 has 16 amino acids. Germline CDR1 is SGHDN and CDR2 is FVKESK.

The chain employs TRBV19 and TRBJ2-1, with D perhaps TRBD1 (5 bases). V was pared by 3 bases and J by 6 bases, with 6 bases between. Per the germline V gene, CDR1 is LNHDA and CDR2 is SQIVND (reference sequence). The CDR3 covers 12 residues. The CDR3 DNA reads as TGTGCCAGTAGTATTAGGGGCAATGAGCAGTTCTTC. Its protein product is CASSIRGNEQFF.